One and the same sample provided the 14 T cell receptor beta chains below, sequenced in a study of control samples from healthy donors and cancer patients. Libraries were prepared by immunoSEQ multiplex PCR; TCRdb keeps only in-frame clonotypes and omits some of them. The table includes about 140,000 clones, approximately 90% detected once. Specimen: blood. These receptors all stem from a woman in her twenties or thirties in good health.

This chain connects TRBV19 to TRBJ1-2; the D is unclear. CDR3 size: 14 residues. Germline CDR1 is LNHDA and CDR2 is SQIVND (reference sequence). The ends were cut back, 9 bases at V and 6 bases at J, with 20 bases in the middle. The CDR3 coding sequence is TGTGCCAGCCGACGTGGGGAGGAAAACAATGGCTACACCTTC. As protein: CASRRGEENNGYTF.

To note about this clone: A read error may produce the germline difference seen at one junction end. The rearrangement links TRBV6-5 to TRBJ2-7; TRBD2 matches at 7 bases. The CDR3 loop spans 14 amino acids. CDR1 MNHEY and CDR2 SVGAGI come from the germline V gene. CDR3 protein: CASRSGTTSYGQYF. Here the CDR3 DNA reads TGTGCCAGCAGATCCGGGACTACCTCCTACGGGCAGTACTTC.

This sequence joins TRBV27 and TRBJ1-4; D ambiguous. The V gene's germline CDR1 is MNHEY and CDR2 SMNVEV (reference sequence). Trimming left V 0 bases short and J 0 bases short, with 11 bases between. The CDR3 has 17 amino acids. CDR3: CASSLSWQVATNEKLFF. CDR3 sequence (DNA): TGTGCCAGCAGTTTATCATGGCAGGTTGCAACTAATGAAAAACTGTTTTTT. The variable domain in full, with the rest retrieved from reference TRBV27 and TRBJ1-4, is EAQVTQNPRYLITVTGKKLTVTCSQNMNHEYMSWYRQDPGLGLRQIYYSMNVEVTDKGDVPEGYKVSRKEKRNFPLILESPSPNQTSLYFCASSLSWQVATNEKLFFGSGTQLSVL.

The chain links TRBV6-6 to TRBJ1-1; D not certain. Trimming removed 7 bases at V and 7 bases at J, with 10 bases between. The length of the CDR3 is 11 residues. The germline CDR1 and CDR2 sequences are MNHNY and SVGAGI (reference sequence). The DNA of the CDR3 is TGTGCCAGCATAAAGAGTGATGAAGCTTTCTTT. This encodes CASIKSDEAFF.

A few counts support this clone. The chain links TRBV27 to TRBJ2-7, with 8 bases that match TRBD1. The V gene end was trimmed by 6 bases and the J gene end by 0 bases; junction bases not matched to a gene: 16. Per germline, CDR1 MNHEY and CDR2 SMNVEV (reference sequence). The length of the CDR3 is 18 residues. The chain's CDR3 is CASSKKPPTGALSYEQYF. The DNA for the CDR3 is TGTGCCAGCAGCAAGAAGCCACCGACAGGGGCCCTCTCCTACGAGCAGTACTTC.

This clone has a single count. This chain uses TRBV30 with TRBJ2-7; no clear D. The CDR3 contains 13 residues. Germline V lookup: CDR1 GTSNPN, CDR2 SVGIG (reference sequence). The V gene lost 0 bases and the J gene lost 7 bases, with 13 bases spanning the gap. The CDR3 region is CAWSVNTMGEQYF. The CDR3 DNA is TGTGCCTGGAGTGTAAACACCATGGGGGAGCAGTACTTC.

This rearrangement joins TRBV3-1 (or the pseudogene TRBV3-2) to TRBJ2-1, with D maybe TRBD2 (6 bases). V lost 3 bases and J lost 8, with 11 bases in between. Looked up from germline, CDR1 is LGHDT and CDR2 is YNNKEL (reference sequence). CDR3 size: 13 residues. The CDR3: CASSHSGGHEQFF. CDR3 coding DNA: TGTGCCAGCAGCCATTCCGGGGGACATGAGCAGTTCTTC.

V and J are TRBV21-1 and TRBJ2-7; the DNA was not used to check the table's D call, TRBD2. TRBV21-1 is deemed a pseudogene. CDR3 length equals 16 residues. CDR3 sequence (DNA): TGTGCCAGCAGCGGTCTTAGCGGGAGTGGTGACTACGAGCAGTACTTC. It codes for CASSGLSGSGDYEQYF.

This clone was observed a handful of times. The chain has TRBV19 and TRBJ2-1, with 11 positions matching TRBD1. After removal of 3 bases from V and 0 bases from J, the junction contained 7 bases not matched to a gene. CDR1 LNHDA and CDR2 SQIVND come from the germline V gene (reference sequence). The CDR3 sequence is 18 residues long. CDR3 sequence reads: CASSIRGQGEGSYNEQFF. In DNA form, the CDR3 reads TGTGCCAGTAGTATCAGGGGACAGGGGGAGGGCTCCTACAATGAGCAGTTCTTC.

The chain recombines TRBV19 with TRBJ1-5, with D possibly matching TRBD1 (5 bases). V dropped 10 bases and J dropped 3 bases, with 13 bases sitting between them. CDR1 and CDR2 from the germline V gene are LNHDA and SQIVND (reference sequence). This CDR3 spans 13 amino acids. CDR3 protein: CANFYGANQPQHF. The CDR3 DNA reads TGTGCCAACTTCTACGGGGCCAATCAGCCCCAGCATTTT.

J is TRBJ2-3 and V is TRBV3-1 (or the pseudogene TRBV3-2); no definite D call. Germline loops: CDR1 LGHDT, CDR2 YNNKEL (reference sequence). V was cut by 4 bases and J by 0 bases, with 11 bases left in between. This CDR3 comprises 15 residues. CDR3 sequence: CASSRTGPSTDTQYF. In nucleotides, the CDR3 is TGTGCCAGCAGCCGGACCGGGCCTAGCACAGATACGCAGTATTTT.

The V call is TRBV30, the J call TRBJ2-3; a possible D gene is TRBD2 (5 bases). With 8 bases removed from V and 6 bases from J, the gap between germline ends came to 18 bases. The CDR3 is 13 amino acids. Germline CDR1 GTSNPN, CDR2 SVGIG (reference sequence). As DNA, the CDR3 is TGTGCCAAGGTTGAGGGCCCGGGGGATACGCAGTATTTT. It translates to CAKVEGPGDTQYF.

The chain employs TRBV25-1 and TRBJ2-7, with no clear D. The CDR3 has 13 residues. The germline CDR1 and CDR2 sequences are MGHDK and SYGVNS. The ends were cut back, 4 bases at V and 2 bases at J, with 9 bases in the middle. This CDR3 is CASSAGGAYEQYF. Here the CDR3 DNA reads TGTGCCAGCAGTGCCGGCGGAGCCTACGAGCAGTACTTC.

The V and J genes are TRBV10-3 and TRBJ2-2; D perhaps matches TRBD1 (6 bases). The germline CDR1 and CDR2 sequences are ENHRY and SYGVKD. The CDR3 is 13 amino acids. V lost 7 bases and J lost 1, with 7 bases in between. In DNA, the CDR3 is TGTGCCATCAAGGGACAGAACACCGGGGAGCTGTTTTTT. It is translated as CAIKGQNTGELFF.